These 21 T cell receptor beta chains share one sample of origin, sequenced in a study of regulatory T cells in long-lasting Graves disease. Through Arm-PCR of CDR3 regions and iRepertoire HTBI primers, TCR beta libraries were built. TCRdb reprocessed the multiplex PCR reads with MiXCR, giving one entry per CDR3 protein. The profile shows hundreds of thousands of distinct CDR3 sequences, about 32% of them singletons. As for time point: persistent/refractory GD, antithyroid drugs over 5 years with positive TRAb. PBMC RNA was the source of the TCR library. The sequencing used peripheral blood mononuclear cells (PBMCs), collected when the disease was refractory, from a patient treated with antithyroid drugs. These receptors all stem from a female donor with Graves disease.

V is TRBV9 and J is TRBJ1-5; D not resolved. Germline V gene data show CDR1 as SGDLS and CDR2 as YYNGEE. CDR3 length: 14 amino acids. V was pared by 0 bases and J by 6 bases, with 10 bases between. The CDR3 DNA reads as TGTGCCAGCAGCGTAGACGACTACGGTCAGCCCCAGCATTTT. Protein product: CASSVDDYGQPQHF. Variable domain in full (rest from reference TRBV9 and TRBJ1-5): DSGVTQTPKHLITATGQRVTLRCSPRSGDLSVYWYQQSLDQGLQFLIQYYNGEERAKGNILERFSAQQFPDLHSELNLSSLELGDSALYFCASSVDDYGQPQHFGDGTRLSIL.

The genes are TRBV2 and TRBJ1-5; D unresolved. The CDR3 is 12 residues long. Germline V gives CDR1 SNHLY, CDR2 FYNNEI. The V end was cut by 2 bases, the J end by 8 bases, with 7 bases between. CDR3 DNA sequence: TGTGCCAGCAGTGAACCAGCGGAGCCCCAGCATTTT. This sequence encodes CASSEPAEPQHF.

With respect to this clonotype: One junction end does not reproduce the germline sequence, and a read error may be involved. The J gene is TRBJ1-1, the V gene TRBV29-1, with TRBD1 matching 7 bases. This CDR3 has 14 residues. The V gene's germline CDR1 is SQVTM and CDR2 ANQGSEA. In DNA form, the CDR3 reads TGCAGCGTTGTAAGAGGGGGCCTGAACGCTGAAGCTTTCTTT. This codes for CSVVRGGLNAEAFF.

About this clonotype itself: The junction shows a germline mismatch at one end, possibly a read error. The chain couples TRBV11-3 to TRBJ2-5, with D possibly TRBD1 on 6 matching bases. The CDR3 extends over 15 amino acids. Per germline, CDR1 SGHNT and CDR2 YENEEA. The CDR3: CASSLGTDYQETQHF. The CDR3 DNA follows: TGTGCCAGCAGCTTAGGGACAGATTATCAAGAGACCCAGCACTTC.

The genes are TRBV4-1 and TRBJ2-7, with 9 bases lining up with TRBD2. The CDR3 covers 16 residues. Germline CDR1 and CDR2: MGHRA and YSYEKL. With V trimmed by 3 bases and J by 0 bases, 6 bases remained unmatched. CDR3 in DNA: TGCGCCAGCAGCCACGCTACTAGCGGGCCCTCCTACGAGCAGTACTTC. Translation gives CASSHATSGPSYEQYF.

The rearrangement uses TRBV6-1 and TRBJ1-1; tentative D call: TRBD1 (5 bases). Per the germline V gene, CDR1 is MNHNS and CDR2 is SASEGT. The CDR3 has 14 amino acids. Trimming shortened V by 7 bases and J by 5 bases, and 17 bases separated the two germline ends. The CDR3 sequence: CASTKTSEGTEAFF. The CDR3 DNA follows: TGTGCCAGCACAAAAACCTCCGAGGGGACTGAAGCTTTCTTT.

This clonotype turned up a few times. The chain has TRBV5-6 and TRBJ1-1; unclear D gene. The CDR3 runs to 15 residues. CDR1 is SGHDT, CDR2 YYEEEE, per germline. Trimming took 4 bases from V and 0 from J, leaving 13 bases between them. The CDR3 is CASSGYVGVNTEAFF. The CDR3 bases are TGTGCCAGCAGCGGTTACGTCGGGGTGAACACTGAAGCTTTCTTT.

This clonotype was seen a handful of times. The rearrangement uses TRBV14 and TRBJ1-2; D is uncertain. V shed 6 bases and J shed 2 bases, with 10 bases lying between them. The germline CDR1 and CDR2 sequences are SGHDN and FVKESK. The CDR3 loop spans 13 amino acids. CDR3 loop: CASSSQSNYGYTF. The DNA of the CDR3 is TGTGCCAGCAGTAGTCAATCCAACTATGGCTACACCTTC.

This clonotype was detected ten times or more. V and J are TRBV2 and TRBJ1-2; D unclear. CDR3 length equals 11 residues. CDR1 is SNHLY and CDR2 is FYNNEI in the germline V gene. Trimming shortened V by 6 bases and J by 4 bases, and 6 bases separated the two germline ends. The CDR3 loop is CASRISYGYTF. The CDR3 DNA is TGTGCCAGCAGAATAAGCTATGGCTACACCTTC.

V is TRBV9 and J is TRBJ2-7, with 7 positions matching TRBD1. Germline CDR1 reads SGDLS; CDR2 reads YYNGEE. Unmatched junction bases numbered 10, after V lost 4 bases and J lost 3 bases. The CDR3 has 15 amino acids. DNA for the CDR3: TGTGCCAGCAGCCCACCGACAGGGAATTACTACGAGCAGTACTTC. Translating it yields CASSPPTGNYYEQYF.

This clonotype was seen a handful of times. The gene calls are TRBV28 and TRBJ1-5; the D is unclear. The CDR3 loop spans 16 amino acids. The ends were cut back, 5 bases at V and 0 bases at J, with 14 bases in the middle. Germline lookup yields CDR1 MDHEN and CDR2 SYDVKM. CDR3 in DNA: TGTGCCAGCAGTCCCTACCGGACTTATAGCAATCAGCCCCAGCATTTT. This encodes CASSPYRTYSNQPQHF.

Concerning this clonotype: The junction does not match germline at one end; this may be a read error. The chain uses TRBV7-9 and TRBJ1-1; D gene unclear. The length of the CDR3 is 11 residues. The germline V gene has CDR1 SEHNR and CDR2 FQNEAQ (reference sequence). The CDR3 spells CASSFETEAFF. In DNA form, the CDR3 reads TGTGCCAGCAGCTTCGAGACTGAGGCTTTCTTT.

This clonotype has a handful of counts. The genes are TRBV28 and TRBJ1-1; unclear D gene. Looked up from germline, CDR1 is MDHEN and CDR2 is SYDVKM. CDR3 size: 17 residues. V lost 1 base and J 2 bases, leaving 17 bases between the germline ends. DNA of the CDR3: TGTGCCAGCAGTTTATTAGGTTTAAGGACGGGAAACACTGAAGCTTTCTTT. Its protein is CASSLLGLRTGNTEAFF. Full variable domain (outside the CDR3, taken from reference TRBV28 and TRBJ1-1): DVKVTQSSRYLVKRTGEKVFLECVQDMDHENMFWYRQDPGLGLRLIYFSYDVKMKEKGDIPEGYSVSREKKERFSLILESASTNQTSMYLCASSLLGLRTGNTEAFFGQGTRLTVV.

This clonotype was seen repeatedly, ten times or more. In nucleotides, the CDR3 is TGTGCCAGCAGTCCTGGGGGGAGGGACACTGAAGCTTTCTTT. It is translated as CASSPGGRDTEAFF. This chain connects TRBV28 to TRBJ1-1, with a possible D match to TRBD1 (5 bases). This CDR3 region has 14 residues. Germline CDR1 MDHEN, CDR2 SYDVKM. The V end was cut by 5 bases, the J end by 3 bases, with 13 bases between.

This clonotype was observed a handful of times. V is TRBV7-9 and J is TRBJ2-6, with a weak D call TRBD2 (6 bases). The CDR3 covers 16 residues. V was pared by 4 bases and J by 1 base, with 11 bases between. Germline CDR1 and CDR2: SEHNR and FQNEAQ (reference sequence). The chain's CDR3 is CASSYPGGSGANVLTF. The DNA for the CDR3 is TGTGCCAGCAGCTACCCCGGGGGATCTGGGGCCAACGTCCTGACTTTC.

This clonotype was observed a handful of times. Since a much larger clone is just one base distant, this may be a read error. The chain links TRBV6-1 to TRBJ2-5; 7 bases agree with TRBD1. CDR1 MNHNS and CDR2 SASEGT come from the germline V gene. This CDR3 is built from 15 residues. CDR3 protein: CASSKPRTGQEAQYF. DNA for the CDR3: TGTGCCAGCAGTAAGCCCCGGACAGGCCAAGAGGCCCAGTACTTC.

The chain's CDR3 is CASSWNRNTEAFF. CDR3 sequence (DNA): TGCGCCAGCAGCTGGAATAGGAACACTGAAGCTTTCTTT. The chain carries TRBV5-1 and TRBJ1-1; D unresolved. Germline CDR1 reads SGHRS; CDR2 reads YFSETQ. Trimming removed 3 bases from V and 1 base from J, with 7 bases in between. The CDR3 extends over 13 amino acids.

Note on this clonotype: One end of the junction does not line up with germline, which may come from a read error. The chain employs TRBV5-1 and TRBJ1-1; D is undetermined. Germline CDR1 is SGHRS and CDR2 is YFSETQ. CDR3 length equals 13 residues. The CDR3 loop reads CASGLAENTEAFF. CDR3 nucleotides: TGCGCCAGCGGCTTGGCGGAGAACACTGAAGCTTTCTTT.

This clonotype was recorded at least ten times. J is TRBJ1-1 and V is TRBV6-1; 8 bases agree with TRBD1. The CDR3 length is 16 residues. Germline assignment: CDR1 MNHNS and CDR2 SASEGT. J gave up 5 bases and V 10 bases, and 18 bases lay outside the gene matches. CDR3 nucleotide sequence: TGTGCCACCAAGCCTAGGTGGACAGGGAGGATTACTGAAGCTTTCTTT. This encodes CATKPRWTGRITEAFF.

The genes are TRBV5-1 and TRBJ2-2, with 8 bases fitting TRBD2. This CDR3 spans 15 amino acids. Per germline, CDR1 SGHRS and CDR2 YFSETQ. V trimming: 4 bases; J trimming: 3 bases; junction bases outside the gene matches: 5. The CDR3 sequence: CASSRAAGDTGELFF. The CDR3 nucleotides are TGCGCCAGCAGCCGGGCAGCGGGAGACACCGGGGAGCTGTTTTTT.

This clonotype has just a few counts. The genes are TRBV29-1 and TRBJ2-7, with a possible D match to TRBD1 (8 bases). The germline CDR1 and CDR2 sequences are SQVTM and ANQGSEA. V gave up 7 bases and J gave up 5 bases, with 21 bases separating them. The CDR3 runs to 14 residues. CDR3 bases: TGCAGCGGTCTCCTGGACAGGGCGGGAGACGAGCAGTACTTC. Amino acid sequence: CSGLLDRAGDEQYF.